This TCR beta chain was documented in a study of OX40 agonist ivuxolimab in advanced cancers. Study context: Patient treatment consisted of intravenous ivuxolimab administration every 2 weeks at 0.01 to 10 mg/kg. People in dose escalation had one of these cancers: hepatocellular carcinoma, melanoma, renal cell or head and neck cancer.

Overall study findings and caveats: Among the lowest levels of clonal expansion were found in partial responders at 0.1-3.0 mg/kg. Expanded clones were, on average, more numerous among CD8+ T cells than CD4+.

The assay was immunoSEQ multiplex PCR, and TCRdb's table has in-frame clones only and misses some. Altogether 90,000 to 150,000 clones are present, more than 80% being singletons, with the ten largest covering around 0.57%. A remark on this clone: Its antigen is undetermined.

The CDR3 loop spans 13 amino acids. V dropped 9 bases and J dropped 1 base, with 9 bases sitting between them. Per germline, CDR1 MNHNS and CDR2 SASEGT. The clonotype comes from an adult with an advanced solid tumor such as melanoma, head and neck, liver or kidney cancer. The chain is built from TRBV6-1 and TRBJ2-2; no reliable D call. The source material was CD4+ or CD8+ T cells sorted from blood, sampled in a trial of the OX40 agonist ivuxolimab. The chain's CDR3 is CASGRWNTGELFF. CDR3 nucleotides: TGTGCCAGTGGACGGTGGAACACCGGGGAGCTGTTTTTT.